These 24 T cell receptor beta chains came from one sample sequenced in a study of blood T cell repertoires in COVID-19. Produced via immunoSEQ multiplex PCR; TCRdb's table is partial and in-frame only. The sample records 250,000 to 300,000 clones, around nine tenths being singletons. The sequencing sample was made of peripheral blood. The receptors were gathered from a woman aged 30 to 39 with COVID-19, enrolled during active disease.

This clone was seen just once. This chain connects TRBV30 to TRBJ2-7; 7 positions agree with TRBD2. The CDR3 runs to 13 residues. With 5 bases clipped from V and 5 bases from J, the junction kept 9 bases outside the gene matches. CDR1 is GTSNPN, CDR2 SVGIG, per germline (reference sequence). The CDR3 sequence is CAWDGGIVDEQYF. The CDR3 DNA is TGTGCCTGGGACGGGGGGATTGTGGACGAGCAGTACTTC.

This clone turned up a few times. This chain joins TRBV19 and TRBJ1-3, with 7 positions matching TRBD1. The CDR3 contains 15 residues. The J segment lost 0 bases and the V segment lost 5 bases, leaving 4 bases of the junction unmatched. CDR1 and CDR2 from the germline V gene are LNHDA and SQIVND (reference sequence). The CDR3 is CASSWDSFSGNTIYF. The CDR3 nucleotides are TGTGCCAGTAGTTGGGACAGCTTCTCTGGAAACACCATATATTTT.

J is TRBJ1-5 and V is TRBV24-1; no clear D. Germline lookup yields CDR1 KGHDR and CDR2 SFDVKD. Trimming took off 3 bases at V and 0 bases at J, with 8 bases between the two ends. The CDR3 sequence is 15 residues long. In DNA form, the CDR3 reads TGTGCCACCAGTGATGGCCAGTATAGCAATCAGCCCCAGCATTTT. Residues: CATSDGQYSNQPQHF.

J is TRBJ2-1 and V is TRBV4-3; TRBD2 is a possible D gene (6 bases). CDR1 and CDR2 (germline): LGHNA, YSLEER. The length of the CDR3 is 19 residues. V was clipped by 2 bases and J by 6 bases, with 26 bases between them. CDR3 DNA: TGCGCCAGCAGCCAACAAAGGGTCGCGGGAAGACTACTCCGCAATGAGCAGTTCTTC. Translating gives CASSQQRVAGRLLRNEQFF.

The chain has TRBV5-1 and TRBJ2-3; D might be TRBD2 (6 bases). Trimming left V 5 bases short and J 5 bases short, with 15 bases between. CDR1 and CDR2 (germline): SGHRS, YFSETQ. This CDR3 has 14 residues. The CDR3 DNA is TGCGCCAGCAGGAGCGGTGGGAGGAGAGATACGCAGTATTTT. It specifies CASRSGGRRDTQYF.

The chain uses TRBV6-4 and TRBJ1-6; 7 bases map to TRBD1. After removal of 8 bases from V and 5 bases from J, the junction contained 6 bases not matched to a gene. The CDR3 sequence is 14 residues long. Per the germline V gene, CDR1 is MRHNA and CDR2 is SNTAGT. CDR3 sequence (DNA): TGTGCCAGCCCACCCGACAGGGATAATTCACCCCTCCACTTT. Encoded protein: CASPPDRDNSPLHF.

The chain is built from TRBV5-1 and TRBJ1-1, with 7 bases fitting TRBD1. Looked up from germline, CDR1 is SGHRS and CDR2 is YFSETQ. The V gene end was trimmed by 6 bases and the J gene end by 6 bases; junction bases not matched to a gene: 11. The CDR3 totals 14 residues. CDR3 in amino acids: CASNLDREPSEAFF. The CDR3 DNA reads TGCGCCAGCAATTTAGACAGGGAGCCGTCTGAAGCTTTCTTT.

This clone was detected only once. This sequence may be a read error, since a much larger clone differs from it by one base. V gene TRBV19 combines with J gene TRBJ1-2; 11 bases fit TRBD1. The CDR3 consists of 17 residues. CDR1 and CDR2 (germline): LNHDA, SQIVND (reference sequence). V shed 7 bases, J shed 3 bases, and the junction held 13 bases outside the gene matches. The CDR3 region is CASKIRDRGKYDYGYTF. The DNA for the CDR3 is TGTGCCAGTAAAATTCGGGACAGGGGGAAGTATGACTATGGCTACACCTTC.

The chain links TRBV6-5 to TRBJ2-1, with D maybe TRBD2 (6 bases). Germline V lookup: CDR1 MNHEY, CDR2 SVGAGI. Trimming pared 6 bases from V and 2 bases from J, leaving 14 bases between. The CDR3 covers 15 residues. CDR3 residues: CASSGGVRTYNEQFF. CDR3 nucleotide sequence: TGTGCCAGCAGCGGAGGGGTCAGAACCTACAATGAGCAGTTCTTC.

This chain joins TRBV28 and TRBJ2-7, with D possibly being TRBD1 (5 bases). Germline CDR1 is MDHEN and CDR2 is SYDVKM. This CDR3 is built from 13 residues. With 5 bases removed from V and 2 bases from J, the gap between germline ends came to 10 bases. DNA of the CDR3: TGTGCCAGCAGTAAAAGGGGTACCTACGAGCAGTACTTC. As protein: CASSKRGTYEQYF.

This chain connects TRBV27 to TRBJ2-7, with D possibly matching TRBD2 (5 bases). The V and J ends lost 4 bases and 0 bases respectively, with 13 bases between them. The CDR3 length is 15 residues. Looked up from germline, CDR1 is MNHEY and CDR2 is SMNVEV (reference sequence). The CDR3 sequence: CASSSGNGHSYEQYF. As DNA, the CDR3 is TGTGCCAGCAGTTCGGGAAACGGGCACTCCTACGAGCAGTACTTC.

This clone was seen only a few times. The V and J genes are TRBV10-1 and TRBJ2-7; possibly TRBD2 for D (5 bases). The CDR3 sequence is 13 residues long. Germline loops: CDR1 WNHNN, CDR2 SYGVQD (reference sequence). V was shortened by 2 bases and J by 9 bases, with 14 bases between the two germline ends. CDR3 in amino acids: CASSEAVDRGQYF. The DNA for the CDR3 is TGCGCCAGCAGTGAGGCCGTCGATCGGGGGCAGTACTTC.

This chain connects TRBV6-2 or TRBV6-3 to TRBJ1-2, with no clear D. The germline CDR1 and CDR2 sequences are MNHEY and SVGEGT. The CDR3 extends over 14 amino acids. V was shortened by 6 bases and J by 0 bases, with 11 bases between the two germline ends. The CDR3 DNA reads as TGTGCCAGCAGCCCCCCGGGAGCTAACTATGGCTACACCTTC. Its protein product is CASSPPGANYGYTF.

This chain links TRBV5-1 with TRBJ2-7, with 12 positions matching TRBD2. The trim removed 0 bases at V and 6 bases at J, leaving 4 bases unmatched. This CDR3 has 15 amino acids. Germline CDR1 is SGHRS and CDR2 is YFSETQ. CDR3 in DNA: TGCGCCAGCAGCTTGGTACTAGCGGGAGGAAGCGAGCAGTACTTC. Amino acid sequence: CASSLVLAGGSEQYF.

In this sample, this clone turned up once. V usage is TRBV30 and J usage is TRBJ2-1; maybe TRBD2 (5 bases). The CDR3 contains 14 residues. Germline CDR1 reads GTSNPN; CDR2 reads SVGIG (reference sequence). V was clipped by 2 bases and J by 6 bases, with 14 bases between them. As DNA, the CDR3 is TGTGCCTGGAGTCTGGACTTGAGCTCCAATGAGCAGTTCTTC. This translates into CAWSLDLSSNEQFF.

V is TRBV2 and J is TRBJ2-5; TRBD2 aligns across 14 bases. Germline V CDR1 and CDR2: SNHLY, FYNNEI. With V trimmed by 6 bases and J by 5 bases, 8 bases remained unmatched. The CDR3 covers 16 residues. The CDR3 DNA is TGTGCCAGCAGCCGAAGGGGACTAGCGGGAGTCGAGACCCAGTACTTC. Protein sequence: CASSRRGLAGVETQYF.

The chain recombines TRBV5-1 with TRBJ2-7, with TRBD2 identical over 7 bases. Germline loops: CDR1 SGHRS, CDR2 YFSETQ. The CDR3 covers 16 residues. Unmatched junction bases numbered 13, after V lost 1 base and J lost 6 bases. The CDR3 loop reads CASSLKRGLPPSEQYF. In nucleotides, the CDR3 is TGCGCCAGCAGCTTGAAGCGGGGACTGCCGCCTAGCGAGCAGTACTTC. The whole variable domain, remainder taken from reference TRBV5-1 and TRBJ2-7, is KAGVTQTPRYLIKTRGQQVTLSCSPISGHRSVSWYQQTPGQGLQFLFEYFSETQRNKGNFPGRFSGRQFSNSRSEMNVSTLELGDSALYLCASSLKRGLPPSEQYFGPGTRLTVT.

This chain uses TRBV11-1 with TRBJ2-5, with 9 bases lining up with TRBD2. The germline gives CDR1 SGHAT, CDR2 FQDESV (reference sequence). The CDR3 is made up of 15 amino acids. After removal of 5 bases from V and 5 bases from J, the junction contained 9 bases not matched to a gene. Written as DNA, the CDR3 is TGTGCCAGCAGCCCCCAAGGGACTAGCTTGGAGACCCAGTACTTC. It encodes CASSPQGTSLETQYF.

This chain links TRBV24-1 with TRBJ2-2; D is possibly TRBD1 (5 bases). Trimming pared 5 bases from V and 7 bases from J, leaving 13 bases between. Looked up from germline, CDR1 is KGHDR and CDR2 is SFDVKD. This CDR3 has 14 residues. Here the CDR3 DNA reads TGTGCCACCAGTGTGGCAGGGAATCTCGGGGAGCTGTTTTTT. Protein product: CATSVAGNLGELFF.

The gene calls are TRBV18 and TRBJ1-6; D ambiguous. Trimming shortened V by 6 bases and J by 6 bases, and 6 bases separated the two germline ends. The CDR3 totals 12 residues. The germline CDR1 and CDR2 sequences are KGHSH and LQKENI. Here the CDR3 reads CASSNSNSPLHF. Written as DNA, the CDR3 is TGTGCCAGCTCCAACAGTAATTCACCCCTCCACTTT. The full variable domain, with the rest looked up from reference TRBV18 and TRBJ1-6, is NAGVMQNPRHLVRRRGQEARLRCSPMKGHSHVYWYRQLPEEGLKFMVYLQKENIIDESGMPKERFSAEFPKEGPSILRIQQVVRGDSAAYFCASSNSNSPLHFGNGTRLTVT.

This chain joins TRBV5-4 and TRBJ2-5; D ambiguous. This CDR3 comprises 12 residues. Trimming cost V 4 bases and J 2 bases, with 6 bases left between them. The germline gives CDR1 SGHNT, CDR2 YYREEE (reference sequence). CDR3 DNA sequence: TGTGCCAGCAGCCTGTTACAAGAGACCCAGTACTTC. As protein: CASSLLQETQYF.

V and J are TRBV9 and TRBJ1-2; possibly TRBD1 for D (6 bases). V lost 4 bases, J lost 3 bases, and 13 bases lay in between. The CDR3 has 14 amino acids. The germline V gene encodes CDR1 SGDLS and CDR2 YYNGEE. The CDR3 nucleotides are TGTGCCAGCAGCAATCCAGGGGAGTACTATGGCTACACCTTC. It encodes CASSNPGEYYGYTF.

Remarks on this clone: The junction does not match germline at one end; this may be a read error. The chain links TRBV24-1 to TRBJ2-4, with D possibly being TRBD1 (5 bases). CDR1 is KGHDR, CDR2 SFDVKD, per germline. CDR3 size: 16 residues. The CDR3 region has the DNA TGCCTTCCAGTTCCACAGGAGAGGATAGCCAAAAACATTCAGTACTTC. This gives the protein CLPVPQERIAKNIQYF.

The chain links TRBV4-1 to TRBJ2-4, with D tentatively TRBD2 (5 bases). Trimming took off 1 base at V and 2 bases at J, with 18 bases between the two ends. Germline assignment: CDR1 MGHRA and CDR2 YSYEKL. This CDR3 comprises 18 residues. The CDR3 loop is CASSQGLEGRTTKNIQYF. As DNA, the CDR3 is TGCGCCAGCAGCCAAGGGCTAGAGGGCAGAACTACCAAAAACATTCAGTACTTC.